This T cell receptor (beta chain) was sequenced for a study of cytomegalovirus exposure and HLA in healthy donors. The PCR used 60 Vbeta and 13 Jbeta primers. TCRdb keeps only in-frame clones here, not all; method: immunoSEQ multiplex PCR. The sample carries around 110,000 clones, around a tenth recorded once. With 0 bases removed from V and 1 base from J, the gap between germline ends came to 11 bases. Germline V gene sequence: CDR1 SGHRS, CDR2 YFSETQ. The CDR3 length is 15 residues. The sequence came from a man aged 25 to 40 in good health and CMV-seronegative. The genes are TRBV5-1 and TRBJ2-7; possible D gene TRBD2, 5 bases. Sequencing was performed on PBMCs. CDR3 in DNA: TGCGCCAGCAGCTTGGGGGGTAGCGTGTCCTACGAGCAGTACTTC. Translated, it gives CASSLGGSVSYEQYF.